A selection of T cell receptor beta chains follows, all from one sample in a study of shared clonotypes between healthy human individuals. Clones were read by immunoSEQ multiplex PCR, and TCRdb kept only the in-frame ones, dropping some. This table has around 650,000 clones, approximately 96% appearing once. Sequencing was performed on naive CD8+ T cells sorted from blood. These receptors all stem from a woman aged 25 to 45 in good health. The CDR3 runs from the conserved cysteine through the conserved F or W. The D gene is left open where the match is weak. The size of a clone is reported for some rows only, either as once, few or many, or as a class for expanded clones.

d_call	clone_size	cdr3_length	v_call	j_call	cdr3_aa	cdr3_nt
TRBD1	.	15	TRBV9	TRBJ1-2	CASSVDREASYGYTF	TGTGCCAGCAGCGTGGACAGGGAGGCCAGCTATGGCTACACCTTC
.	.	14	TRBV6-5	TRBJ2-7	CASSHTSGSYEQYF	TGTGCCAGCAGTCATACCTCAGGCTCCTACGAGCAGTACTTC
.	.	18	TRBV28	TRBJ1-2	CASSSYDTPAQVNYGYTF	TGTGCCAGCAGTTCCTATGATACCCCGGCGCAGGTGAACTATGGCTACACCTTC
TRBD2	.	14	TRBV27	TRBJ2-7	CASSESGSLHEQYF	TGTGCCAGCAGCGAAAGCGGGAGTCTCCACGAGCAGTACTTC
.	.	15	TRBV23-1	TRBJ1-4	CASSRRGATNEKLFF	TGCGCCAGCAGTCGCCGGGGGGCAACTAATGAAAAACTGTTTTTT
.	.	14	TRBV6-5	TRBJ2-4	CASSLLWGEDIQYF	TGTGCCAGCAGCCTTCTCTGGGGGGAGGACATTCAGTACTTC
TRBD2	.	14	TRBV29-1	TRBJ2-3	CSGRTSGRWDTQYF	TGCAGCGGTAGGACTAGCGGGAGATGGGATACGCAGTATTTT
.	.	14	TRBV19	TRBJ2-3	CASSTGIGTDTQYF	TGTGCCAGTAGCACAGGGATCGGCACAGATACGCAGTATTTT
.	.	11	TRBV28	TRBJ2-7	CASSPHIEQYF	TGTGCCAGCAGTCCTCACATCGAGCAGTACTTC
TRBD2	.	16	TRBV27	TRBJ2-1	CASSYILAGGMYEQFF	TGTGCCAGCAGTTATATACTAGCGGGAGGTATGTATGAGCAGTTCTTC
.	.	19	TRBV19	TRBJ1-2	CASSIDLIGSGLADYGYTF	TGTGCCAGTAGTATAGATCTAATTGGATCCGGGCTGGCCGACTATGGCTACACCTTC
.	.	17	TRBV14	TRBJ1-1	CASSQERLLTLWTEAFF	TGTGCCAGCAGCCAAGAAAGGCTGCTTACACTTTGGACTGAAGCTTTCTTT
.	.	13	TRBV28	TRBJ1-2	CASSFSVNYGYTF	TGTGCCAGCAGTTTCTCAGTGAACTATGGCTACACCTTC
.	.	14	TRBV28	TRBJ2-7	CASSRRGLSYEQYF	TGTGCCAGCAGCCGCAGGGGATTGAGCTACGAGCAGTACTTC
TRBD2	.	15	TRBV7-8	TRBJ2-3	CATAWGGESADTQYF	TGTGCCACCGCGTGGGGGGGGGAGTCAGCAGATACGCAGTATTTT
TRBD1	.	14	TRBV6-5	TRBJ1-2	CASSGDRGHYGYTF	TGTGCCAGCAGCGGCGACAGGGGGCACTATGGCTACACCTTC
TRBD1	once	13	TRBV11-2	TRBJ1-5	CASSALTGEPQHF	TGTGCCAGCAGCGCCCTCACAGGGGAGCCCCAGCATTTT
TRBD1	.	14	TRBV28	TRBJ1-5	CASSFRGLNQPQHF	TGTGCCAGCAGCTTTAGGGGGCTCAATCAGCCCCAGCATTTT
.	.	16	TRBV16	TRBJ2-7	CASSPRGSGTSYEQYF	TGTGCCAGCAGCCCCCGGGGGAGCGGCACCTCCTACGAGCAGTACTTC
.	.	17	TRBV5-8	TRBJ1-5	CASSLDSLGVSNQPQHF	TGTGCCAGCAGCTTGGACAGCCTGGGTGTTAGCAATCAGCCCCAGCATTTT
.	.	15	TRBV18	TRBJ2-7	CASSPSDSAPYEQYF	TGTGCCAGCTCACCAAGTGACAGCGCTCCCTACGAGCAGTACTTC
.	.	15	TRBV27	TRBJ2-1	CASSWGLLSYNEQFF	TGTGCCAGCAGTTGGGGCCTTCTCTCCTACAATGAGCAGTTCTTC
TRBD1	.	12	TRBV28	TRBJ1-4	CASSSDRAGLFF	TGTGCCAGCAGTTCAGACAGGGCCGGACTGTTTTTT
.	.	14	TRBV14	TRBJ2-1	CASSLWGSYNEQFF	TGTGCCAGCAGCCTGTGGGGGTCCTACAATGAGCAGTTCTTC
TRBD1	.	16	TRBV4-1	TRBJ1-5	CASSQYGQGSNQPQHF	TGCGCCAGCAGCCAATATGGACAGGGTAGCAATCAGCCCCAGCATTTT
.	.	15	TRBV27	TRBJ2-7	CASSPVWGSSYEQYF	TGTGCCAGCTCCCCCGTGTGGGGTTCCTCCTACGAGCAGTACTTC
.	.	16	TRBV11-2	TRBJ2-7	CASSSATSIEYYEQYF	TGTGCCAGCAGCTCCGCGACTAGTATAGAATACTACGAGCAGTACTTC
TRBD1	.	17	TRBV29-1	TRBJ2-2	CSVEDLGTGGVTGELFF	TGCAGCGTTGAAGATCTTGGGACAGGGGGCGTCACCGGGGAGCTGTTTTTT
.	.	14	TRBV7-9	TRBJ2-5	CASSQVEGRETQYF	TGTGCCAGCAGCCAAGTCGAGGGACGAGAGACCCAGTACTTC
.	once	12	TRBV27	TRBJ2-1	CASKGGNNEQFF	TGTGCCAGCAAGGGGGGGAACAATGAGCAGTTCTTC
TRBD2	.	14	TRBV15	TRBJ2-1	CATRKAGSYNEQFF	TGTGCCACCAGAAAAGCGGGAAGCTACAATGAGCAGTTCTTC
.	.	14	TRBV27	TRBJ2-3	CASSWAGSTDTQYF	TGTGCCAGCAGTTGGGCGGGGAGCACAGATACGCAGTATTTT
.	.	13	TRBV7-2	TRBJ2-5	CASSLDGEETQYF	TGTGCCAGCAGCTTAGATGGGGAAGAGACCCAGTACTTC
TRBD2	.	15	TRBV11-2	TRBJ2-1	CASSVTSGSEGEQFF	TGTGCCAGCAGCGTAACTAGCGGGAGCGAAGGGGAGCAGTTCTTC
.	.	13	TRBV27	TRBJ1-1	CASTQSFSTEAFF	TGTGCCAGCACTCAGTCCTTTAGCACTGAAGCTTTCTTT
.	.	13	TRBV27	TRBJ2-7	CASRVRGVDEQYF	TGTGCCAGCAGGGTACGCGGAGTAGACGAGCAGTACTTC
TRBD1	.	13	TRBV9	TRBJ2-7	CASSLDREDEQYF	TGTGCCAGCAGCCTGGACAGGGAGGACGAGCAGTACTTC
.	.	13	TRBV7-8	TRBJ2-7	CASSAPRDTEQYF	TGTGCCAGCAGCGCACCCAGAGATACCGAGCAGTACTTC
TRBD1	.	14	TRBV27	TRBJ2-3	CASSLLGGKNTQYF	TGTGCCAGCAGTTTACTAGGGGGCAAGAATACGCAGTATTTT
.	.	15	TRBV27	TRBJ2-7	CASSHTGTDYYEQYF	TGTGCCAGCAGTCACACCGGGACCGACTACTACGAGCAGTACTTC
.	once	12	TRBV19	TRBJ2-2	CASSIGSGELFF	TGTGCCAGTAGTATCGGATCCGGGGAGCTGTTTTTT
.	.	14	TRBV9	TRBJ1-1	CASSVGGAGTEAFF	TGTGCCAGCAGCGTAGGAGGCGCGGGCACTGAAGCTTTCTTT
.	once	16	TRBV19	TRBJ2-1	CASSILGDGLWTEQFF	TGTGCCAGTAGTATACTCGGCGATGGATTATGGACTGAGCAGTTCTTC
.	.	14	TRBV27	TRBJ1-2	CASSPQTDNYGYTF	TGTGCCAGCAGTCCTCAGACGGATAACTATGGCTACACCTTC
.	.	15	TRBV7-9	TRBJ1-1	CASSFPSKMNTEAFF	TGTGCCAGCAGCTTCCCCAGTAAGATGAACACTGAAGCTTTCTTT
.	.	13	TRBV13	TRBJ2-7	CASSLGLSYEQYF	TGTGCCAGCAGCTTAGGCCTTTCCTACGAGCAGTACTTC
.	.	12	TRBV12-5	TRBJ1-1	CASGLPNTEAFF	TGTGCTAGTGGTTTGCCGAACACTGAAGCTTTCTTT
.	.	13	TRBV6-5	TRBJ1-5	CASSYHTGQPQHF	TGTGCCAGCAGTTACCACACGGGCCAGCCCCAGCATTTT
.	.	15	TRBV4-2	TRBJ2-7	CASSQVSTLNYEQYF	TGTGCCAGCAGCCAAGTGTCCACCCTAAACTACGAGCAGTACTTC
TRBD2	once	15	TRBV7-8	TRBJ2-1	CASSSSSGPYNEQFF	TGTGCCAGCAGCTCCTCTAGCGGGCCCTACAATGAGCAGTTCTTC
.	.	13	TRBV4-2	TRBJ2-7	CASSPVEAGEQYF	TGTGCCAGCAGCCCGGTTGAGGCCGGCGAGCAGTACTTC
.	.	11	TRBV30	TRBJ1-2	CAWSEGYGYTF	TGTGCCTGGAGTGAGGGTTACGGCTACACCTTC
TRBD1	.	16	TRBV28	TRBJ2-2	CASSDPGTANTGELFF	TGTGCCAGCAGTGATCCCGGGACAGCGAACACCGGGGAGCTGTTTTTT
.	.	12	TRBV10-3	TRBJ1-2	CAIRGLDYGYTF	TGTGCCATCAGGGGTCTGGACTATGGCTACACCTTC
.	.	16	TRBV7-9	TRBJ1-3	CASSLESVGAGNTIYF	TGTGCCAGCAGCTTAGAGAGCGTGGGGGCTGGAAACACCATATATTTT